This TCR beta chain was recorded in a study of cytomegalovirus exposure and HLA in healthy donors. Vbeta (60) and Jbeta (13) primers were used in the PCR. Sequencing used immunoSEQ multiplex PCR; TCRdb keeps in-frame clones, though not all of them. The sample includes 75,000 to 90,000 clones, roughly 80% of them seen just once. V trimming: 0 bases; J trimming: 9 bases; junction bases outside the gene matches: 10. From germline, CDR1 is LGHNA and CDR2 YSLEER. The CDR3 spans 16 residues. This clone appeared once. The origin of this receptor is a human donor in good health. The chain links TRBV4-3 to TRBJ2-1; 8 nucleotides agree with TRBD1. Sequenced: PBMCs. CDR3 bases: TGCGCCAGCAGCCAAGATCCTAGGACAGGGAAAGTTGAGCAGTTCTTC. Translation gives CASSQDPRTGKVEQFF.